Each of the 24 T cell receptor beta chains below was sequenced from the same sample in a study of T cells in Graves' hyperthyroidism and ophthalmopathy. Amplification yielded TCR beta CDR3 regions, with RNA transcripts as the source. Researchers ran a first-round RT-PCR on the TCR CDR3 using the HTBI primer set. TCRdb reprocessed the multiplex PCR reads via MiXCR and lists one record per CDR3 protein. The sample comprises under 450,000 distinct CDR3 sequences, around 16% of which are singletons, and approximately 7.5% rests with the top ten. Sequenced material: blood. These receptors came from a woman aged 18-30 years with Graves' hyperthyroidism.

The sample holds many counts of this clonotype. This chain uses TRBV20-1 with TRBJ1-2; a possible D gene is TRBD1 (5 bases). Trimming pared 6 bases from V and 4 bases from J, leaving 15 bases between. This CDR3 contains 13 residues. In germline, CDR1 is DFQATT, CDR2 SNEGSKA (reference sequence). CDR3 residues: CSAEQGSRYGYTF. CDR3 nucleotides: TGCAGTGCCGAGCAGGGAAGCCGCTATGGCTACACCTTC.

This clonotype was found many times. The rearrangement links TRBV11-2 to TRBJ2-5; TRBD1 aligns across 8 bases. Looked up from germline, CDR1 is SGHAT and CDR2 is FQNNGV. This CDR3 is 18 amino acids long. V trimming: 6 bases; J trimming: 4 bases; junction bases outside the gene matches: 19. This CDR3 is CASSPTITSDRGGETQYF. CDR3 in DNA: TGTGCCAGCAGTCCTACGATTACGTCCGACAGGGGAGGAGAGACCCAGTACTTC.

V gene TRBV6-5 combines with J gene TRBJ2-7; D unclear. Germline assignment: CDR1 MNHEY and CDR2 SVGAGI. The CDR3 spans 14 residues. Between the trimmed V and J ends, which lost 2 bases and 0 bases, there was a span of 8 bases. The CDR3 nucleotides read TGTGCCAGCAGTTACCCGCAGAGCTCCTACGAGCAGTACTTC. Translating it yields CASSYPQSSYEQYF.

This clonotype was observed at least ten times. The rearrangement links TRBV5-1 to TRBJ2-1; TRBD2 is a possible D gene (6 bases). The CDR3 runs 14 residues. Trimming left V 6 bases short and J 5 bases short, with 15 bases between. Germline V CDR1 and CDR2: SGHRS, YFSETQ. The CDR3 region has the DNA TGCGCCAGCACGGCGGGATCTTACCACAATGAGCAGTTCTTC. Its translation: CASTAGSYHNEQFF.

As regards this clonotype: A read error is possible here, since a much larger clone lies one base away. The genes are TRBV20-1 and TRBJ2-1; 7 bases are a match to TRBD2. The germline V gene encodes CDR1 DFQATT and CDR2 SNEGSKA (reference sequence). This CDR3 is built from 16 residues. This CDR3 reads CSARKSAGVSYSEQFF. CDR3 sequence (DNA): TGCAGTGCTAGAAAATCCGCGGGAGTGTCCTACAGTGAGCAGTTCTTC.

The rearrangement links TRBV30 to TRBJ2-2, with D uncertain. This CDR3 contains 12 residues. Between the trimmed V and J ends, which lost 4 bases and 2 bases, there was a span of 5 bases. CDR1 and CDR2 (germline): GTSNPN, SVGIG (reference sequence). CDR3 in amino acids: CAWTQNTGELFF. Written as DNA, the CDR3 is TGTGCCTGGACTCAAAACACCGGGGAGCTGTTTTTT.

This clonotype was found a few times. The chain has TRBV20-1 and TRBJ2-5, with D perhaps given as TRBD1 or TRBD2 (5 bases each). Trimming removed 0 bases from V and 0 bases from J, with 14 bases in between. CDR1 DFQATT and CDR2 SNEGSKA come from the germline V gene (reference sequence). This CDR3 region has 16 residues. CDR3 sequence: CSARDPAGAYQETQYF. CDR3 DNA sequence: TGCAGTGCTAGAGATCCCGCCGGGGCCTACCAAGAGACCCAGTACTTC.

This clonotype was detected many times. V gene TRBV2 combines with J gene TRBJ1-2; D uncertain. The CDR3 contains 13 residues. V lost 3 bases to trimming and J lost 2 bases, with 7 bases between them. Germline lookup yields CDR1 SNHLY and CDR2 FYNNEI. In DNA, the CDR3 is TGTGCCAGCAGTGAGGGCAGGAACTATGGCTACACCTTC. It codes for CASSEGRNYGYTF.

This clonotype appeared many times. This chain links TRBV5-1 with TRBJ1-2; TRBD1 might be the D (5 bases). Germline CDR1 is SGHRS and CDR2 is YFSETQ. The CDR3 is 15 amino acids. Trimming took off 1 base at V and 1 base at J, with 11 bases between the two ends. CDR3: CASSLWQGLNYGYTF. The CDR3 DNA follows: TGCGCCAGCAGCTTGTGGCAGGGCCTTAACTATGGCTACACCTTC.

This clonotype was seen ten or more times. Here the CDR3 reads CASSPPPQGPDTQYF. The CDR3 DNA sequence: TGTGCCAGCAGCCCCCCGCCCCAGGGTCCGGATACGCAGTATTTT. The rearrangement uses TRBV5-5 and TRBJ2-3; perhaps TRBD1 as D (5 bases). CDR3 length equals 15 residues. Trimming cost V 4 bases and J 6 bases, with 18 bases left between them. Germline V gene lookup returns CDR1 SGHKS and CDR2 YYEKEE (reference sequence).

This clonotype occurred once. A read error may produce the germline difference seen at one junction end. The genes are TRBV3-1 and TRBJ1-2; tentatively, D is TRBD1 (5 bases). Germline CDR1 reads LGHDT; CDR2 reads YNNKEL (reference sequence). The CDR3 has 13 residues. In DNA, the CDR3 is TGTGCCAGCAGCCAAGGACGGGGCCCTCCTTTCGCCTTC. Protein: CASSQGRGPPFAF.

At least ten counts were recorded for this clonotype. The chain employs TRBV27 and TRBJ2-7; tentative D call: TRBD1 (6 bases). Germline V gives CDR1 MNHEY, CDR2 SMNVEV (reference sequence). The CDR3 has 15 amino acids. Deletions cut 2 bases from V and 9 bases from J, with 20 bases between. The CDR3 here is CASSLVTGSRMRQYF. The CDR3 nucleotides read TGTGCCAGCAGTTTAGTAACAGGGTCCCGGATGAGGCAGTACTTC.

The rearrangement uses TRBV12-3 or TRBV12-4 and TRBJ1-4; no clear D. The CDR3 loop spans 16 amino acids. V lost 1 base to trimming and J lost 1 base, with 10 bases between them. CDR3 bases: TGTGCCAGCAGTTTAGGAAATGCCGGAACTAATGAAAAACTGTTTTTT. Translation: CASSLGNAGTNEKLFF.

Ten or more counts support this clonotype. The chain uses TRBV2 and TRBJ2-1; D is uncertain. Between the trimmed V and J ends, which lost 6 bases and 8 bases, there was a span of 20 bases. This CDR3 comprises 15 residues. Germline V lookup: CDR1 SNHLY, CDR2 FYNNEI. The CDR3 region has the DNA TGTGCCAGCAGCCTAAATCAGCCCCTCTTGGATGAGCAGTTCTTC. Translating gives CASSLNQPLLDEQFF.

In regard to this clonotype: An end of the junction does not agree with germline; a read error may underlie this. The chain links TRBV5-1 to TRBJ1-3; D uncertain. Germline loops: CDR1 SGHRS, CDR2 YFSETQ. The CDR3 length is 15 residues. The CDR3, as DNA: TGCGCCAGCAGCCAGGACGGAGCCTCTGGAAACACCATACATTTT. It translates to CASSQDGASGNTIHF.

The chain has TRBV3-1 and TRBJ2-7, with 16 bases identical to TRBD2. The CDR3 contains 17 residues. Germline-derived CDR1 and CDR2 are LGHDT and YNNKEL (reference sequence). The V gene end was trimmed by 1 base and the J gene end by 5 bases; junction bases not matched to a gene: 5. The CDR3 sequence: CASSQVGLAGGLDEQYF. The CDR3 bases are TGTGCCAGCAGCCAAGTGGGACTAGCGGGGGGGCTCGACGAGCAGTACTTC.

This clonotype was found once. This chain joins TRBV7-2 and TRBJ2-1, with 10 nucleotides matching TRBD1. J was trimmed by 2 bases and V by 6 bases; bases with no gene match: 4. The germline V gene has CDR1 SGHTA and CDR2 FQGNSA. This CDR3 spans 15 amino acids. CDR3 in DNA: TGTGCCAGCAGTCACGGGACAGGGGCCTACAATGAGCAGTTCTTC. It codes for CASSHGTGAYNEQFF.

V gene TRBV3-1 combines with J gene TRBJ2-2, with TRBD2 as a possible D gene (6 bases). Germline V lookup: CDR1 LGHDT, CDR2 YNNKEL (reference sequence). V was cut by 1 base and J by 7 bases, with 7 bases left in between. The CDR3 totals 13 residues. The DNA of the CDR3 is TGTGCCAGCAGCCAAGGAGCGGGCGGGGAGCTGTTTTTT. It codes for CASSQGAGGELFF.

The rearrangement links TRBV11-2 to TRBJ2-1; D is uncertain. The V end was cut by 11 bases, the J end by 3 bases, with 14 bases between. Germline-derived CDR1 and CDR2 are SGHAT and FQNNGV. The CDR3 spans 13 residues. This CDR3 is CAFNLVIYNEQFF. In DNA, the CDR3 is TGTGCCTTCAACCTAGTCATCTACAATGAGCAGTTCTTC.

This clonotype was seen ten or more times. This sequence joins TRBV11-3 and TRBJ2-1; D gene ambiguous. The CDR3 contains 12 residues. CDR1 is SGHNT and CDR2 is YENEEA in the germline V gene. V was trimmed by 3 bases and J by 9 bases, leaving 9 bases between them. Here the CDR3 reads CASSLTSGEQFF. Written as DNA, the CDR3 is TGTGCCAGCAGCTTGACCTCCGGTGAGCAGTTCTTC.

This clonotype was counted only a few times. The rearrangement uses TRBV20-1 and TRBJ2-2; TRBD2 aligns across 12 bases. After removal of 2 bases from V and 6 bases from J, the junction contained 7 bases not matched to a gene. The CDR3 spans 16 residues. Per germline, CDR1 DFQATT and CDR2 SNEGSKA (reference sequence). The CDR3 DNA sequence: TGCAGTGCTAGATCGGCTAGCGGGGGGGCGGCCGGGGAGCTGTTTTTT. This encodes CSARSASGGAAGELFF.

This clonotype was seen ten or more times. The chain couples TRBV12-3 or TRBV12-4 to TRBJ2-2; weak D call: TRBD2 (6 bases). Trimming shortened V by 5 bases and J by 0 bases, and 13 bases separated the two germline ends. The CDR3 has 16 amino acids. CDR3 DNA sequence: TGTGCCAGCAGTCGTAGCGGACGGCCGAACACCGGGGAGCTGTTTTTT. This encodes CASSRSGRPNTGELFF.

The sample holds a few counts of this clonotype. V usage is TRBV5-1 and J usage is TRBJ2-5, with 9 bases that match TRBD2. Germline V lookup: CDR1 SGHRS, CDR2 YFSETQ. This CDR3 has 17 residues. V lost 4 bases and J lost 5; bases outside the gene matches: 15. This CDR3 reads CASSAAFVAGAGETQYF. The CDR3 DNA is TGCGCCAGCAGCGCTGCTTTTGTAGCGGGGGCGGGGGAGACCCAGTACTTC.

There are many counts of this clonotype. The rearrangement uses TRBV20-1 and TRBJ2-1; D is ambiguous. Looked up from germline, CDR1 is DFQATT and CDR2 is SNEGSKA (reference sequence). This CDR3 is 14 amino acids long. The V gene lost 0 bases and the J gene lost 8 bases, with 14 bases spanning the gap. The CDR3 sequence: CSARDGPRRYEQFF. The CDR3 bases are TGCAGTGCTAGAGATGGGCCCCGTCGGTATGAGCAGTTCTTC.